This T cell receptor (beta chain) was sequenced in a study of T-cell memory formation after mild COVID-19. Overall study results and limits: Shrinking CD4+ clones resided mostly in CM and EM, and CD8+ ones in EMRA. Cross-reactive memory apparently joined, as some responding clones appeared in pre-infection memory.

From 5'RACE with constant-segment primers came TCR alpha and TCR beta cDNA libraries that carried sample barcodes and UMIs. TCRdb reprocessed the 5' RACE reads with MiXCR, giving one entry per CDR3 protein. In the table there are about 610,000 distinct CDR3 sequences, around 16% of which are singletons. This clonotype has a handful of counts. Its antigen remains unidentified. The source material was PBMCs or a T cell subset sorted from them (not recorded which). The sequence came from an adult woman who had mild COVID-19 (a few samples of this study predate the infection). Cell type and time point are not known.

The CDR3 region has the DNA TGTGCCAGCAGTTTAGAAGGGGGAGAGGATGAGCAGTTCTTC. This codes for CASSLEGGEDEQFF. This sequence joins TRBV6-2 or TRBV6-3 and TRBJ2-1; maybe TRBD1 (6 bases). Germline CDR1 is MNHEY and CDR2 is SVGEGT. Between the trimmed V and J ends, which lost 4 bases and 8 bases, there was a span of 15 bases. The CDR3 is 14 residues long.